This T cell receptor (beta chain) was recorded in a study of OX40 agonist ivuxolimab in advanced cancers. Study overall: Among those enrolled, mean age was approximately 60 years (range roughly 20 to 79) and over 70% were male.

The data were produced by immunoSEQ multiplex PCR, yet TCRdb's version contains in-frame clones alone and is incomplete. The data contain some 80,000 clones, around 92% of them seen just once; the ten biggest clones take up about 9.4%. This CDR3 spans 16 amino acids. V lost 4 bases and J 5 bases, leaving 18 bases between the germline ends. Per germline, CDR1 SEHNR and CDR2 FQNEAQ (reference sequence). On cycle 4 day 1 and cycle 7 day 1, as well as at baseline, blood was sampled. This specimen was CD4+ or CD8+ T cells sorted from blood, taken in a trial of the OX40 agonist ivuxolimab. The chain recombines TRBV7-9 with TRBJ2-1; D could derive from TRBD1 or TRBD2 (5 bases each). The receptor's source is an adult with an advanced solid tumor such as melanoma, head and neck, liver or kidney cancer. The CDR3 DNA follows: TGTGCCAGCAGCTCCGCGTTGGGGGTGAGGAACAATGAGCAGTTCTTC. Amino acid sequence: CASSSALGVRNNEQFF.